The T cell receptor beta chain under discussion was sequenced for a study of PD-L1 blockade in urothelial cancer. Study-level information: The authors examined blood 3 weeks (second dose) and 6 weeks after treatment start. Per blood sample, T cells had a median of roughly 150,000.

The V segment lost 2 bases and the J segment 9 bases; nucleotides outside the gene matches: 10. Germline V gene data show CDR1 as SGHRS and CDR2 as YFSETQ. There are 15 residues in the CDR3. Clones were read by immunoSEQ multiplex PCR, and TCRdb kept only the in-frame ones, dropping some. The profile shows around 130,000 clones, approximately 84% of them singletons. As for time point: pretreatment peripheral blood. The source is a man aged 50-59 years with urothelial cancer. The rearrangement joins TRBV5-1 to TRBJ2-1, with 8 bases identical to TRBD2. Source: PBMCs, taken around atezolizumab (anti-PD-L1) treatment. The CDR3 DNA is TGCGCCAGCAGCTTCGGGAGCGGGAGCCTCAGTGAGCAGTTCTTC. Its protein product is CASSFGSGSLSEQFF.